The present T cell receptor beta chain was sequenced within a study of T cell responses to AZD1222 COVID-19 vaccine. Method: immunoSEQ multiplex PCR; TCRdb's copy keeps in-frame clones and lacks some. The sample holds 70,000 to 85,000 clones, roughly 90% seen once. V gave up 1 base and J gave up 0 bases; unmatched junction bases: 10. CDR3 length equals 20 residues. Germline V CDR1 and CDR2: MGHRA, YSYEKL. This sequence originates from an adult in good health. V and J are TRBV4-1 and TRBJ2-6; 9 bases are shared with TRBD2. Sequencing used peripheral blood, obtained on day 0 of AZD1222 vaccination. DNA for the CDR3: TGCGCCAGCAGCCAAGGCGGAAAGCGGGGGGTATACTCTGGGGCCAACGTCCTGACTTTC. Encoded protein: CASSQGGKRGVYSGANVLTF.